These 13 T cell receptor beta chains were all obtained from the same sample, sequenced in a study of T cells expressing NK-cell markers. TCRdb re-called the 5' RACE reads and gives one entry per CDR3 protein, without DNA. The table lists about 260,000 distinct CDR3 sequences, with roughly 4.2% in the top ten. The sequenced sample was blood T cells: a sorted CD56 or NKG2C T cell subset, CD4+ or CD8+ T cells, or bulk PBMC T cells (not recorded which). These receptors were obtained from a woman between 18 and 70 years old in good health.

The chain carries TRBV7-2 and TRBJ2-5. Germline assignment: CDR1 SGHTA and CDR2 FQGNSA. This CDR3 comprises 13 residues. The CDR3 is CASSLDSEETQYF.

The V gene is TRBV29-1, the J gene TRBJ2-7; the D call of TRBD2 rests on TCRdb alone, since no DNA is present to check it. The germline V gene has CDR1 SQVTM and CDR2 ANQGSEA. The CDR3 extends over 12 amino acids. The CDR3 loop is CSVGLVGYEQYF.

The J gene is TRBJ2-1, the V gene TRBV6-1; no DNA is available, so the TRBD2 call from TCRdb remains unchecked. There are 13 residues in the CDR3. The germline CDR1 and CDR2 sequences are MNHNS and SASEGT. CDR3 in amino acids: CASSVTSGYEQFF.

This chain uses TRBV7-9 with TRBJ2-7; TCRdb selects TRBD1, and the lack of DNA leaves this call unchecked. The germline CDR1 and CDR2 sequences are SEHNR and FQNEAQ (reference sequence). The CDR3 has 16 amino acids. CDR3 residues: CASSFQGARTPYEQYF.

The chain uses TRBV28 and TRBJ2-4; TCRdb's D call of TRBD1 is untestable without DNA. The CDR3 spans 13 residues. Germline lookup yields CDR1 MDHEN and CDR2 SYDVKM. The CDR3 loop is CTSTSGQGNIQYF. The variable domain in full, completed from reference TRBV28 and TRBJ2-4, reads DVKVTQSSRYLVKRTGEKVFLECVQDMDHENMFWYRQDPGLGLRLIYFSYDVKMKEKGDIPEGYSVSREKKERFSLILESASTNQTSMYLCTSTSGQGNIQYFGAGTRLSVL.

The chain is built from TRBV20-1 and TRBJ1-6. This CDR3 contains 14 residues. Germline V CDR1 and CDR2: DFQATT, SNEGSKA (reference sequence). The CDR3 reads CSARGATGNSPLHF.

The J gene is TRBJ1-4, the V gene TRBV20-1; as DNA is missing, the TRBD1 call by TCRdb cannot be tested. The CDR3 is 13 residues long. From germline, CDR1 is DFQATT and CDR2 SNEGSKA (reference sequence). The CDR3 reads CSAWDRGTEKLFF.

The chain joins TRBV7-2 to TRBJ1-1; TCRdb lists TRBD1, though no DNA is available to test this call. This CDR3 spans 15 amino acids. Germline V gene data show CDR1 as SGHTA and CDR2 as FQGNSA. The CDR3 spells CASSPWGPSDPEAFF.

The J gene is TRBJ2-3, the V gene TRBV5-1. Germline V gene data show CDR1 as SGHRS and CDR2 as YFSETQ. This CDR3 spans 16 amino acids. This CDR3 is CASSDKWGVGTDTQYF.

CDR3 protein: CATGGGGNQPQHF. The chain carries TRBV10-3 and TRBJ1-5. The CDR3 loop spans 13 amino acids. The germline gives CDR1 ENHRY, CDR2 SYGVKD.

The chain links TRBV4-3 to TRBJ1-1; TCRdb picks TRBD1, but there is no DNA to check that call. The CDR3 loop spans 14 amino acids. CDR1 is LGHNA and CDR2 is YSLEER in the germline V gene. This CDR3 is CASSQVGGGAEAFF.

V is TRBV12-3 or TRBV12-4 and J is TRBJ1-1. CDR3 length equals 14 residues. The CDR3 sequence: CASGRTRPNTEAFF.

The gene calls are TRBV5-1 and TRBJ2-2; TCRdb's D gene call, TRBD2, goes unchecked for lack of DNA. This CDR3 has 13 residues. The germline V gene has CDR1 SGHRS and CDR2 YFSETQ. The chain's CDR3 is CASTGAHTGELFF.